The TCR beta chain under discussion was sequenced for a study of blood T cell repertoires in COVID-19. Germline CDR1 and CDR2: SGHTA and FQGTGA. This CDR3 comprises 16 residues. Trimming pared 4 bases from V and 4 bases from J, leaving 19 bases between. The assay was immunoSEQ multiplex PCR, and TCRdb's table has in-frame clones only and misses some. The table lists 240,000 or so clones, approximately 85% of them singletons. The TCR comes from a woman between 25 and 40 years old with acute or convalescent COVID-19. The chain links TRBV7-3 to TRBJ1-2; D gene unclear. Sequenced: peripheral blood. CDR3 sequence: CASSSLGGPKLYGYTF. CDR3 nucleotides: TGTGCCAGCAGCTCCCTAGGTGGTCCGAAGCTCTATGGCTACACCTTC.